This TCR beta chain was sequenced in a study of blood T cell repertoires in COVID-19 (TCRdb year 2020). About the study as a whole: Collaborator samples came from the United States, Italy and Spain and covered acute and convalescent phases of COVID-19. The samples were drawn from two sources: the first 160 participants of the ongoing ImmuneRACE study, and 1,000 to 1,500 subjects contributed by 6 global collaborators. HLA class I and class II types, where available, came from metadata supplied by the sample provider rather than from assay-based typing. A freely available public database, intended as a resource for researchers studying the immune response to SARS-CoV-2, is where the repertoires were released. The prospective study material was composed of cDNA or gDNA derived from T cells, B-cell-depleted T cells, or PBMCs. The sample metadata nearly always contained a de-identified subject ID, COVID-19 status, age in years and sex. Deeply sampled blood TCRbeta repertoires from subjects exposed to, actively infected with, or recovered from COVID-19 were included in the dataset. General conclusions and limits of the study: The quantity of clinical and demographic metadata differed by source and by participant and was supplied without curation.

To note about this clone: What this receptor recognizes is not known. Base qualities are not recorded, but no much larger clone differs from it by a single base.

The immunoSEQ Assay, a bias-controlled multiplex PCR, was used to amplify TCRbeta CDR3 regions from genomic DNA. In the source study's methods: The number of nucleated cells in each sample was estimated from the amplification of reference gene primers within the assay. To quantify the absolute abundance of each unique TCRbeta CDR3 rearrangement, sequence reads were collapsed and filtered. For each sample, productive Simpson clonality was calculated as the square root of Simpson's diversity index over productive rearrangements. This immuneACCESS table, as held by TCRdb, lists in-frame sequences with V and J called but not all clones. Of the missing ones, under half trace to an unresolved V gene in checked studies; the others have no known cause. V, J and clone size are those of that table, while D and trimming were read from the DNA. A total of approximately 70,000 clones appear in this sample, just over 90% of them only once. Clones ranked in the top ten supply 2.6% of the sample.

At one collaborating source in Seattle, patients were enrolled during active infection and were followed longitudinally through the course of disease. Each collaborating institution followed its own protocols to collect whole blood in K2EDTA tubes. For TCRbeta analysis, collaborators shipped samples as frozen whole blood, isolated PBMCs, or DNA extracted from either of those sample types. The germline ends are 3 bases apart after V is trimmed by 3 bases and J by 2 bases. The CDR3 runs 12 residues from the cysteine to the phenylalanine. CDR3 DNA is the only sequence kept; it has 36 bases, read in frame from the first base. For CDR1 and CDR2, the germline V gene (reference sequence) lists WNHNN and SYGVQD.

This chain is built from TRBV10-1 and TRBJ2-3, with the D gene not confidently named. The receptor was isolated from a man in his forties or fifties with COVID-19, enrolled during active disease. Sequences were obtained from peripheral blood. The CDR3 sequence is CASSDHTDTQYF. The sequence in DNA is TGCGCCAGCAGTGACCACACAGATACGCAGTATTTT.